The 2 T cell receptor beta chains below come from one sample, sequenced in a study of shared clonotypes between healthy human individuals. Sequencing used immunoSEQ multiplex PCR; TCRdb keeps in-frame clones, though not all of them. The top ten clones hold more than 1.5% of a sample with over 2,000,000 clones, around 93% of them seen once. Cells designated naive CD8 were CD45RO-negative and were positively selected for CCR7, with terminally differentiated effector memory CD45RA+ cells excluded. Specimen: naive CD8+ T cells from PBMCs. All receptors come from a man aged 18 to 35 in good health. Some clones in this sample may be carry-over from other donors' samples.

The CDR3 region is CASSAGGYYNEQFF. The CDR3, as DNA: TGTGCCAGCAGCGCGGGAGGTTACTACAATGAGCAGTTCTTC. This rearrangement joins TRBV9 to TRBJ2-1, with 7 bases fitting TRBD2. Unmatched junction bases numbered 3, after V lost 3 bases and J lost 3 bases. The CDR3 is 14 amino acids. In germline, CDR1 is SGDLS, CDR2 YYNGEE.

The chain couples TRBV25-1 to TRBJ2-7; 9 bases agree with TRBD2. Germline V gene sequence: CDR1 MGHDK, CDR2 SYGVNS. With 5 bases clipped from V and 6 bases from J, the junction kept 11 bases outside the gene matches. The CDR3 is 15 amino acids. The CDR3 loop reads CASSFSGSAFLEQYF. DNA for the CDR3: TGTGCCAGCAGTTTTAGCGGGAGCGCGTTTCTCGAGCAGTACTTC.